A selection of T cell receptor beta chains follows, all from one sample in a study of blood T cell repertoires in COVID-19. TCRdb's copy holds only in-frame clones and misses some; the assay was immunoSEQ multiplex PCR. The table shows 150,000 to 200,000 clones, with roughly 90% occurring only once. Sequenced input: PBMCs or T cells enriched from blood (not recorded which). These receptor sequences come from a woman younger than 45 who had recovered from COVID-19. CDR3s include the opening cysteine and the closing phenylalanine or tryptophan. Fields, in order: clone size, J gene, CDR3 length, V gene, D gene, CDR3 DNA, CDR3 protein. The D gene is left open where the match is weak. Size values are once, few and many counts, or a class for expanded clones, and some rows have none.

>-|TRBJ2-3|13|TRBV19|-
TGTGCCAGTAGTAGACCGGGAACAGATACGCAGTATTTT
CASSRPGTDTQYF
>once|TRBJ1-2|16|TRBV30|TRBD1
TGTGCCTGGAGTGCAGGTACGGACAGGGGGCTGTCTGGCTACACCTTC
CAWSAGTDRGLSGYTF
>-|TRBJ1-1|12|TRBV19|-
TGTGCCAGTAGTATCTCGGACACTGAAGCTTTCTTT
CASSISDTEAFF
>-|TRBJ1-6|13|TRBV19|-
TGTGCCAGTAACAACAGAATTAATTCACCCCTCCACTTT
CASNNRINSPLHF
>-|TRBJ1-1|15|TRBV18|-
TGTGCCAGCTCACCACTAGCCGGCAGGGTGGCTGAAGCTTTCTTT
CASSPLAGRVAEAFF
>-|TRBJ2-7|16|TRBV4-1|TRBD2
TGCGCCAGCAGCCATTACCCCAGCGGGAGTACCTACGAGCAGTACTTC
CASSHYPSGSTYEQYF
>-|TRBJ2-7|14|TRBV5-1|TRBD2
TGCGCCAGCAGCTTCCTAGCGGGGGGGAACGAGCAGTACTTC
CASSFLAGGNEQYF
>-|TRBJ1-5|14|TRBV6-5|TRBD1
TGTGCCAGCACCGACAGGGGGCGAAATCAGCCCCAGCATTTT
CASTDRGRNQPQHF
>-|TRBJ2-7|16|TRBV5-4|-
TGTGCCAGCAGCTTGGGGAGGGGGCAGGTTAAGGGCGAGCAGTACTTC
CASSLGRGQVKGEQYF
>-|TRBJ1-5|12|TRBV11-2|-
TGTGCCAGCAGCTCTACGAGCCACCCCCAGCATTTT
CASSSTSHPQHF
>-|TRBJ1-2|13|TRBV10-3|TRBD1
TGTGCCATCAGTGCAGGGGGTAACTATGGCTACACCTTC
CAISAGGNYGYTF
>-|TRBJ1-4|14|TRBV7-9|TRBD1
TGTGCCAGCAGCTTAGGGACAGGGGATGAAAAACTGTTTTTT
CASSLGTGDEKLFF
>-|TRBJ1-5|16|TRBV7-2|-
TGTGCCAGCAGCTTTAGGGGGGGTACCCTCAATCAGCCCCAGCATTTT
CASSFRGGTLNQPQHF
>-|TRBJ2-1|15|TRBV19|TRBD2
TGTGCCAGTAGCGCTATAGCGGGGGGATACAATGAGCAGTTCTTC
CASSAIAGGYNEQFF
>-|TRBJ1-1|15|TRBV20-1|TRBD1
TGCAGTGCTAGTTCCGAGGACAGGGTTTACACTGAAGCTTTCTTT
CSASSEDRVYTEAFF
>-|TRBJ1-2|16|TRBV4-3|-
TGCGCCAGCAGCCAAGATTTCCCGGTAGCTTATGATGGCTACACCTTC
CASSQDFPVAYDGYTF
>-|TRBJ2-3|10|TRBV6-5|-
TGTGCCACGGAGACAGATACGCAGTATTTT
CATETDTQYF
>once|TRBJ2-1|15|TRBV14|-
TGTGCCAGCAGGTACACGTCAGTCCCCCCGGGTGAGCAGTTCTTC
CASRYTSVPPGEQFF
>-|TRBJ1-1|15|TRBV7-9|-
TGTGCCAGCAGCCCCCGGTCCCGGGGGGACACTGAAGCTTTCTTT
CASSPRSRGDTEAFF
>few|TRBJ2-1|15|TRBV4-3|-
TGCGCCAGCAGCCACTTAGGGGTCGACAACAATGAGCAGTTCTTC
CASSHLGVDNNEQFF
>-|TRBJ1-5|15|TRBV7-9|TRBD1
TGTGCCAGCAGTCGACAGGGGGCTGGCAATCAGCCCCAGCATTTT
CASSRQGAGNQPQHF
>-|TRBJ2-3|16|TRBV27|TRBD2
TGTGCCAGCAGTTTATTGGCTAGCGGGGCGGTAGATACGCAGTATTTT
CASSLLASGAVDTQYF
>-|TRBJ2-1|12|TRBV2|-
TGTGCCAGCAGTAAGAGCGGCAATGAGCAGTTCTTC
CASSKSGNEQFF
>-|TRBJ1-1|15|TRBV6-5|-
TGTGCCACCTGGAGGCCAACTCGAGGCGACACTGAAGCTTTCTTT
CATWRPTRGDTEAFF
>-|TRBJ2-2|14|TRBV2|-
TGTGCCAGCAGTGGTAGGACAGCGACCGGGGAGCTGTTTTTT
CASSGRTATGELFF
>-|TRBJ1-2|12|TRBV6-5|-
TGTGCCAGCCAGATTCCTAACTATGGCTACACCTTC
CASQIPNYGYTF
>once|TRBJ1-6|16|TRBV10-1|-
TGCGCCAGCAGTGAGCAATCCGGAGCTGCGAATTCACCCCTCCACTTT
CASSEQSGAANSPLHF
>-|TRBJ1-5|15|TRBV30|TRBD1
TGTGCCTGGAGTGGACAGGGTTGGAGCAATCAGCCCCAGCATTTT
CAWSGQGWSNQPQHF
>-|TRBJ1-5|15|TRBV6-2/TRBV6-3|TRBD1
TGTGCCAGCAGCGCCGGGACAGGGGGCAGGCAGCCCCAGCATTTT
CASSAGTGGRQPQHF
>-|TRBJ1-2|15|TRBV9|TRBD1
TGTGCCAGCAGCGGACAGGGGAAGGGGGCTTATGGCTACACCTTC
CASSGQGKGAYGYTF
>-|TRBJ2-7|16|TRBV5-6|TRBD2
TGTGCCAGCAGTGGGGGTCAGCGGGGGACCGCCTACGAGCAGTACTTC
CASSGGQRGTAYEQYF
>-|TRBJ1-2|13|TRBV24-1|TRBD1
TGTGCCACCAGTGCCGGGACAGCCTATGGCTACACCTTC
CATSAGTAYGYTF
>-|TRBJ1-5|15|TRBV4-1|TRBD1
TGCGCCAGCAGCCAAATTGACAGGGGGAATCAGCCCCAGCATTTT
CASSQIDRGNQPQHF
>-|TRBJ2-5|15|TRBV7-3|TRBD2
TGTGCCAGCAGCCTCAGCGGGGGCTTTAAGGAGACCCAGTACTTC
CASSLSGGFKETQYF
>-|TRBJ2-7|14|TRBV9|TRBD2
TGTGCCAGCAGCGCAGGACTAGCGGCCTACGAGCAGTACTTC
CASSAGLAAYEQYF
>-|TRBJ1-1|15|TRBV7-9|TRBD1
TGTGCCAGCAGCTTAGGGGACAGGGGAGGTACTGAAGCTTTCTTT
CASSLGDRGGTEAFF
>-|TRBJ2-7|13|TRBV6-6|-
TGTGCCAGCAGCCCCGGCGGACACTACGAGCAGTACTTC
CASSPGGHYEQYF
>-|TRBJ1-3|17|TRBV19|-
TGTGCCAGTAGTATAGCTGGGGCAGGGGCCTCTGGAAACACCATATATTTT
CASSIAGAGASGNTIYF
>-|TRBJ1-3|13|TRBV29-1|-
TGCAGCGTTGGGCACAGGGAGGGAAACACCATATATTTT
CSVGHREGNTIYF
>once|TRBJ2-1|15|TRBV4-3|-
TGCGCCAGCAGCCAAGGGAGGGGGCCACAAAATGAGCAGTTCTTC
CASSQGRGPQNEQFF
>-|TRBJ1-2|15|TRBV6-5|-
TGTGCCAGCAGTCAAAGGGGGGGCGCATGGTATGGCTACACCTTC
CASSQRGGAWYGYTF
>-|TRBJ1-2|13|TRBV6-5|-
TGTGCCAGCAACTTGGCACGGGACTATGGCTACACCTTC
CASNLARDYGYTF
>-|TRBJ2-7|16|TRBV11-1|-
TGTGCCAGCAGCTTACGGGCGGGGGCCTCTCCCTACGAGCAGTACTTC
CASSLRAGASPYEQYF
>-|TRBJ2-3|14|TRBV19|TRBD2
TGTGCCAGTAAACTAGCGGGGGACCGAGATACGCAGTATTTT
CASKLAGDRDTQYF
>once|TRBJ1-2|15|TRBV7-9|TRBD1
TGTGCCAGCAGCTCAACAGGGGCCTTCGTCTATGGCTACACCTTC
CASSSTGAFVYGYTF
>-|TRBJ1-2|14|TRBV4-1|-
TGCGCCAGCAGCCAAGCGCAGGGAGGCTATGGCTACACCTTC
CASSQAQGGYGYTF
>few|TRBJ2-7|15|TRBV7-2|TRBD1
TGTGCCAGCAGCTTAGAGAGACAGGGGCCCTACGAGCAGTACTTC
CASSLERQGPYEQYF
>-|TRBJ1-2|15|TRBV27|-
TGTGCCAGCAGTTTATCAGGGGCGGGGTCCTATGGCTACACCTTC
CASSLSGAGSYGYTF
>-|TRBJ2-7|20|TRBV7-2|TRBD2
TGTGCCAGCAGCTTAGCGCGGGACAGACTAGCGGGGGCTACGGGCTACGAGCAGTACTTC
CASSLARDRLAGATGYEQYF
>once|TRBJ1-2|18|TRBV18|TRBD1
TGTGCCAGCTCACCGAGGGACAGGACATTTCCTTCTAACTATGGCTACACCTTC
CASSPRDRTFPSNYGYTF
>-|TRBJ1-2|15|TRBV25-1|-
TGTGCCAGCAGTGAATCAGAGACAGGCTACTATGGCTACACCTTC
CASSESETGYYGYTF
>-|TRBJ1-5|16|TRBV27|-
TGTGCCAGCACCCCCTCCGGGGGGCCGGGCAATCAGCCCCAGCATTTT
CASTPSGGPGNQPQHF
>-|TRBJ2-2|14|TRBV10-3|-
TGTGCCATCAGTGAGTCAACGGGGTCCGGGGAGCTGTTTTTT
CAISESTGSGELFF
>-|TRBJ1-2|17|TRBV23-1|TRBD1
TGCGCCAGCAGTCAGCCGGGACAGGGCTTCGGCAACTATGGCTACACCTTC
CASSQPGQGFGNYGYTF